These T cell receptor beta chains were read from a single sample in a study of CD8+ T cells in alopecia areata. Produced via immunoSEQ multiplex PCR; TCRdb's table is partial and in-frame only. The table includes approximately 200,000 clones, nearly 60% detected once. The source material was CD4+ T cells sorted from blood, sampled at week 24, from a patient treated with tofacitinib. Receptors were obtained from a human donor with alopecia areata. CDR3s include the opening cysteine and the closing phenylalanine or tryptophan. The D gene is left open where the match is weak. A clone size is listed for some rows: how often the clone was seen (once, few, many), or a class if it is expanded.

v_call,clone_size,cdr3_length,j_call,d_call,cdr3_nt,cdr3_aa
TRBV4-2,NA,15,TRBJ1-1,NA,TGTGCCAGCAGCCAGGAAAAAGGGGGTTGGGCTGAAGCTTTCTTT,CASSQEKGGWAEAFF
TRBV29-1,NA,13,TRBJ2-5,TRBD2,TGCAGCGTTGACGGACTAGCCCAAGAGACCCAGTACTTC,CSVDGLAQETQYF
TRBV4-1,few,16,TRBJ2-7,NA,TGCGCCAGCAGCCAAGCACGAGGGGGGGCCACCTACGAGCAGTACTTC,CASSQARGGATYEQYF
TRBV14,NA,13,TRBJ2-7,TRBD1,TGTGCCAGCAGCGGACAGGGGGGCTACGAGCAGTACTTC,CASSGQGGYEQYF
TRBV6-5,few,14,TRBJ2-7,NA,TGTGCCAGCAGTCCGAGGGACACGATCTACGAGCAGTACTTC,CASSPRDTIYEQYF
TRBV5-1,medium-sized,13,TRBJ2-7,NA,TGCGCCAGCAGCTACGACGGTGCCTACGAGCAGTACTTC,CASSYDGAYEQYF
TRBV7-9,NA,14,TRBJ1-2,TRBD1,TGTGCCAGCAGCCAAGCAGGGGGAGGTTATGGCTACACCTTC,CASSQAGGGYGYTF
TRBV7-9,NA,14,TRBJ2-5,NA,TGTGCCAGCAGCTTAGGTATAGCACAAGAGACCCAGTACTTC,CASSLGIAQETQYF
TRBV15,few,13,TRBJ1-1,NA,TGTGCCACCAGCAGAGATGGGAGCACTGAAGCTTTCTTT,CATSRDGSTEAFF
TRBV6-6,NA,14,TRBJ1-2,NA,TGTGCCAGCAGTTACGGGGGACCAAACTATGGCTACACCTTC,CASSYGGPNYGYTF
TRBV19,few,17,TRBJ2-1,NA,TGTGCCAGTAGCCGGAAGGGATTAGCGGCCTCCTACAATGAGCAGTTCTTC,CASSRKGLAASYNEQFF
TRBV7-2,NA,14,TRBJ2-7,TRBD1,TGTGCCAGCAGCCTAAGGACAGGGGAACACGAGCAGTACTTC,CASSLRTGEHEQYF
TRBV14,once,13,TRBJ1-2,NA,TGTGCCAGCAGCCAAGACCTCAGCCGTGGCTACACCTTC,CASSQDLSRGYTF
TRBV5-1,NA,18,TRBJ2-7,TRBD2,TGCGCCAGCAGCTCCCCCGTAACTGGGGAGGGATCACCCTACGAGCAGTACTTC,CASSSPVTGEGSPYEQYF
TRBV23-1,once,13,TRBJ1-1,NA,TGCGCCAGCAGTCATGCGATTAGCACTGAAGCTTTCTTT,CASSHAISTEAFF
TRBV5-4,NA,16,TRBJ1-4,NA,TGTGCCAGCAGCCCCGGATTCACCCCAACTAATGAAAAACTGTTTTTT,CASSPGFTPTNEKLFF
TRBV5-1,NA,16,TRBJ2-2,NA,TGCGCCAGCAGCTTCTTTTCTACCACGAACACCGGGGAGCTGTTTTTT,CASSFFSTTNTGELFF
TRBV28,NA,16,TRBJ2-4,TRBD1,TGTGCCAGCACCCCAGCGACAGGGAAGTCCAAAAACATTCAGTACTTC,CASTPATGKSKNIQYF
TRBV9,NA,16,TRBJ2-6,TRBD1,TGTGCCAGCATCGGAGGACAGGGGTCTGGGGCCAACGTCCTGACTTTC,CASIGGQGSGANVLTF
TRBV7-2,NA,16,TRBJ2-7,TRBD2,TGTGCCAGCAGCTTAGGGCTAGCGGGGGCCGGGTACGAGCAGTACTTC,CASSLGLAGAGYEQYF
TRBV2,many,14,TRBJ1-5,NA,TGTGCCAGCACCGGGACGGCCAACAATCAGCCCCAGCATTTT,CASTGTANNQPQHF
TRBV10-3,NA,12,TRBJ2-5,TRBD1,TGTGCCGCTAAGGGGGCAGGAGAGACCCAGTACTTC,CAAKGAGETQYF
TRBV2,NA,13,TRBJ2-7,NA,TGTGCCAGCAGTACTACACCTACCTACGAGCAGTACTTC,CASSTTPTYEQYF
TRBV9,few,13,TRBJ2-7,TRBD1,TGTGCCAGCAGCGCCGGGACAGACTACGAGCAGTACTTC,CASSAGTDYEQYF